This T cell receptor beta chain appears in the sequencing data of a study of shared clonotypes between healthy human individuals. Only in-frame clones appear in the TCRdb table, and some are missing; sequencing was by immunoSEQ multiplex PCR. The data contain some 1.5 million clones, roughly 97% of them singletons. In germline, CDR1 is SGHNT, CDR2 YYREEE (reference sequence). V lost 4 bases and J lost 7; bases outside the gene matches: 12. The length of the CDR3 is 15 residues. J is TRBJ2-7 and V is TRBV5-4, with TRBD1 matching over 9 bases. Sequenced sample: naive CD4+ T cells sorted from blood. Subset given: CD45RA+ positively selected. This TCR was recovered from a young man in good health. The CDR3 sequence is CASSAPRDRDAEQYF. CDR3 in DNA: TGTGCCAGCAGCGCCCCCCGGGACAGGGATGCGGAGCAGTACTTC. Full variable domain (rest looked up from reference TRBV5-4 and TRBJ2-7): ETGVTQSPTHLIKTRGQQVTLRCSSQSGHNTVSWYQQALGQGPQFIFQYYREEENGRGNFPPRFSGLQFPNYSSELNVNALELDDSALYLCASSAPRDRDAEQYFGPGTRLTVT.